This TCR beta chain was profiled in a study of T cells in Graves' hyperthyroidism and ophthalmopathy. Overall study results and limits: Within blood appeared most thyroid clonotypes that had expanded above 0.001.

The CDR3 spans 15 residues. Germline V gives CDR1 SGHAT, CDR2 FQNNGV. The ends were cut back, 0 bases at V and 4 bases at J, with 9 bases in the middle. As regards this clonotype: No antigen is known for it.

RNA transcripts gave rise to amplified TCR beta CDR3 regions. HTBI primers were employed in a first-round RT-PCR of the TCR CDR3. TCRdb used MiXCR to reprocess the multiplex PCR reads, holding one entry per CDR3 protein. The sample yields 550,000 to 700,000 distinct CDR3 sequences, just over 45% seen once. This TCR was sampled from an adult woman with Graves' disease, either hyperthyroidism or ophthalmopathy (not recorded which). This chain links TRBV11-2 with TRBJ2-2; a weak D match, TRBD2 (5 bases). Specimen: peripheral blood or thyroid tissue (not recorded which). The CDR3 nucleotides read TGTGCCAGCAGCTTAGAGATAGGACTCACCGGGGAGCTGTTTTTT. It translates to CASSLEIGLTGELFF.